This T cell receptor (beta chain) was documented in a study of cytomegalovirus exposure and HLA in healthy donors. On the study more broadly: In an early release, HLA-typed donors contributed about 80 million unique TCR sequences.

Overall study findings and caveats: Sequencing depth roughly uniform across donors was assumed in presence/absence analyses. An Asian-associated ancestry cluster reportedly showed fewer N-insertions than the roughly 670-donor mean in a later analysis.

In regard to this clone: The antigen remains undetermined.

The PCR ran on 60 Vbeta and 13 Jbeta primers. Assay used: immunoSEQ multiplex PCR; TCRdb lists only in-frame clones, some missing. The data contain approximately 150,000 clones, around 66% of them seen just once; the ten biggest clones take up 3%. This sequence was found in a woman aged 25 to 39 in good health and CMV-seropositive. Sample: PBMCs.

For the CDR3, the DNA is TGTGCCAGCAGCTTTAGAGGGGGAGGGGGACTTGATACGCAGTATTTT. Protein: CASSFRGGGGLDTQYF. The chain combines TRBV7-2 with TRBJ2-3; D perhaps matches TRBD2 (7 bases). CDR3 length equals 16 residues. From germline, CDR1 is SGHTA and CDR2 FQGNSA. The V gene lost 3 bases and the J gene lost 6 bases, with 19 bases spanning the gap.